Listed here are 30 T cell receptor beta chains from one sample, sequenced in a study of blood T cell repertoires in COVID-19. Sequencing used immunoSEQ multiplex PCR; TCRdb keeps in-frame clones, though not all of them. The sample holds roughly 190,000 clones; more than 80% are singletons and the top ten take 8.2%. The sequenced sample was peripheral blood. The receptors were gathered from a woman aged 55-69 years with acute or convalescent COVID-19.

Details on this clone: This CDR3 is also generated by other DNA sequences in the sample. V is TRBV10-2 and J is TRBJ2-3; D gene uncertain. The length of the CDR3 is 15 residues. CDR1 and CDR2 from the germline V gene are WSHSY and SAAADI. V was pared by 0 bases and J by 2 bases, with 9 bases between. The CDR3 nucleotides read TGCGCCAGCAGTGAGTCGCCAGTTCCCACAGATACGCAGTATTTT. Amino acid sequence: CASSESPVPTDTQYF.

The chain carries TRBV9 and TRBJ2-1, with 7 bases matching TRBD2. Per the germline V gene, CDR1 is SGDLS and CDR2 is YYNGEE. The J segment lost 5 bases and the V segment lost 4 bases, leaving 9 bases of the junction unmatched. The CDR3 contains 15 residues. The CDR3 DNA sequence: TGTGCCAGCAGCTCGCACACCGGGACTAACAATGAGCAGTTCTTC. Translated, it gives CASSSHTGTNNEQFF.

The chain couples TRBV2 to TRBJ2-3; 13 bases align to TRBD2. Germline assignment: CDR1 SNHLY and CDR2 FYNNEI. V shed 8 bases and J 6 bases; nucleotides not matched to a gene: 23. This CDR3 spans 20 amino acids. The CDR3 is CASFPRGLAGRGDRVDTQYF. The CDR3 region has the DNA TGTGCCAGCTTTCCCCGGGGACTAGCGGGGAGGGGGGACAGGGTCGATACGCAGTATTTT.

J is TRBJ2-3 and V is TRBV7-3; 8 bases agree with TRBD2. The germline CDR1 and CDR2 sequences are SGHTA and FQGTGA. Unmatched junction bases numbered 2, after V lost 3 bases and J lost 6 bases. There are 13 residues in the CDR3. CDR3 sequence: CASSFSGTDTQYF. The CDR3 DNA sequence: TGTGCCAGCAGCTTTAGCGGGACGGATACGCAGTATTTT.

The J gene is TRBJ2-7, the V gene TRBV19; 8 bases line up with TRBD2. The CDR3 totals 16 residues. Unmatched junction bases numbered 12, after V lost 5 bases and J lost 3 bases. The V gene's germline CDR1 is LNHDA and CDR2 SQIVND (reference sequence). The CDR3 protein is CASSSPRGEGHYEQYF. The CDR3 DNA follows: TGTGCCAGTAGTTCTCCGCGGGGGGAGGGCCACTACGAGCAGTACTTC.

The V gene is TRBV3-1 (or the pseudogene TRBV3-2), the J gene TRBJ2-1; maybe TRBD2 (6 bases). The germline CDR1 and CDR2 sequences are LGHDT and YNNKEL (reference sequence). This CDR3 is built from 15 residues. V lost 1 base to trimming and J lost 5 bases, with 12 bases between them. The CDR3 DNA is TGTGCCAGCAGCCAAGGAATCGGACTAAACAATGAGCAGTTCTTC. Residues: CASSQGIGLNNEQFF.

This chain uses TRBV28 with TRBJ2-7; TRBD1 might be the D (6 bases). V was cut by 4 bases and J by 0 bases, with 10 bases left in between. The CDR3 runs to 14 residues. The germline CDR1 and CDR2 sequences are MDHEN and SYDVKM. The DNA for the CDR3 is TGTGCCAGCAGTTCAGGGGCCCTCTCCTACGAGCAGTACTTC. Its translation: CASSSGALSYEQYF.

The V call is TRBV29-1, the J call TRBJ2-1; 10 bases agree with TRBD1. This CDR3 spans 16 amino acids. Looked up from germline, CDR1 is SQVTM and CDR2 is ANQGSEA. After removal of 1 base from V and 2 bases from J, the junction contained 5 bases not matched to a gene. The DNA for the CDR3 is TGCAGCGTTGAAGGGTGGACAGGGGGAGCCTACAATGAGCAGTTCTTC. Protein product: CSVEGWTGGAYNEQFF.

In its sample, this clone was seen a few times. The CDR3, as DNA: TGTGCCAGCACTTTGAGGACAGGGTACGATCAGCCCCAGCATTTT. Protein product: CASTLRTGYDQPQHF. V gene TRBV6-5 combines with J gene TRBJ1-5; TRBD1 matches at 8 bases. Germline-derived CDR1 and CDR2 are MNHEY and SVGAGI. V dropped 7 bases and J dropped 5; count of bases not matched to a gene: 10. This CDR3 comprises 15 residues.

The chain combines TRBV2 with TRBJ1-4; the D is unclear. Germline lookup yields CDR1 SNHLY and CDR2 FYNNEI. Trimming cost V 7 bases and J 8 bases, with 14 bases left between them. This CDR3 contains 13 residues. CDR3 amino acids: CASTPPRGEKLFF. The CDR3 bases are TGTGCCAGCACCCCCCCACGAGGGGAAAAACTGTTTTTT.

This sequence joins TRBV14 and TRBJ2-1; TRBD1 might be the D (6 bases). The CDR3 length is 12 residues. The V end lost 2 bases, the J end lost 9 bases, and 8 bases lay between the germline ends. The germline gives CDR1 SGHDN, CDR2 FVKESK. The DNA for the CDR3 is TGTGCCAGCAGCCAACAGGGGATTGAGCAGTTCTTC. This encodes CASSQQGIEQFF. Combining the CDR3 with reference TRBV14 and TRBJ2-1 gives the whole variable domain EAGVTQFPSHSVIEKGQTVTLRCDPISGHDNLYWYRRVMGKEIKFLLHFVKESKQDESGMPNNRFLAERTGGTYSTLKVQPAELEDSGVYFCASSQQGIEQFFGPGTRLTVL.

The V call is TRBV19, the J call TRBJ2-3; 8 nucleotides align to TRBD2. Per the germline V gene, CDR1 is LNHDA and CDR2 is SQIVND (reference sequence). The V gene end was trimmed by 1 base and the J gene end by 1 base; junction bases not matched to a gene: 7. The CDR3 loop spans 17 amino acids. CDR3 in amino acids: CASSIALAGLGTDTQYF. Written as DNA, the CDR3 is TGTGCCAGTAGTATAGCCCTAGCGGGCTTGGGCACAGATACGCAGTATTTT.

The chain recombines TRBV7-6 with TRBJ2-2; the match to TRBD2 covers 8 bases. V lost 5 bases, J lost 6 bases, and 8 bases stayed unmatched. In germline, CDR1 is SGHVS, CDR2 FNYEAQ. The CDR3 has 15 residues. The CDR3 protein is CASSAGTRGSGELFF. CDR3 coding DNA: TGTGCCAGCAGCGCCGGGACTAGGGGCTCCGGGGAGCTGTTTTTT.

The V and J genes are TRBV28 and TRBJ2-5, with D unclear. The CDR3 has 13 residues. Germline CDR1 MDHEN, CDR2 SYDVKM. Trimming cost V 8 bases and J 3 bases, with 13 bases left between them. The CDR3 DNA follows: TGTGCCAGCTATACCGAGGTGGAAGAGACCCAGTACTTC. Its translation: CASYTEVEETQYF. Complete variable domain (other parts from reference TRBV28 and TRBJ2-5): DVKVTQSSRYLVKRTGEKVFLECVQDMDHENMFWYRQDPGLGLRLIYFSYDVKMKEKGDIPEGYSVSREKKERFSLILESASTNQTSMYLCASYTEVEETQYFGPGTRLLVL.

The rearrangement joins TRBV11-3 to TRBJ2-5, with 7 positions matching TRBD1. Germline assignment: CDR1 SGHNT and CDR2 YENEEA. V was clipped by 5 bases and J by 4 bases; unmatched bases: 4. The CDR3 runs 13 residues. The CDR3 DNA reads TGTGCCAGCAGCAAAACAGGGGTAGAGACCCAGTACTTC. As protein: CASSKTGVETQYF. The whole variable domain, filled in from reference TRBV11-3 and TRBJ2-5, reads EAGVVQSPRYKIIEKKQPVAFWCNPISGHNTLYWYLQNLGQGPELLIRYENEEAVDDSQLPKDRFSAERLKGVDSTLKIQPAELGDSAVYLCASSKTGVETQYFGPGTRLLVL.

V is TRBV28 and J is TRBJ1-2; D is ambiguous. With 5 bases removed from V and 7 bases from J, the gap between germline ends came to 14 bases. Germline V CDR1 and CDR2: MDHEN, SYDVKM. The CDR3 has 13 amino acids. The CDR3 DNA reads TGTGCCAGCAGTGGAGTCAATACCCCTGGCTACACCTTC. It encodes CASSGVNTPGYTF.

This chain connects TRBV4-1 to TRBJ2-5; 10 nucleotides line up with TRBD2. V gave up 0 bases and J gave up 0 bases; unmatched junction bases: 1. Germline V gives CDR1 MGHRA, CDR2 YSYEKL. The CDR3 is made up of 16 amino acids. The CDR3 DNA reads TGCGCCAGCAGCCAAGAGACTAGCGGGTACCAAGAGACCCAGTACTTC. Translated, it gives CASSQETSGYQETQYF.

The rearrangement uses TRBV4-2 and TRBJ1-3, with a tentative D call TRBD1 (5 bases). Trimming took off 0 bases at V and 6 bases at J, with 12 bases between the two ends. Germline V gene sequence: CDR1 LGHNA, CDR2 YNFKEQ. The CDR3 totals 15 residues. For the CDR3, the DNA is TGTGCCAGCAGCCAAGATGGGAGGGGATCAAACACCATATATTTT. Its protein product is CASSQDGRGSNTIYF.

This sequence joins TRBV18 and TRBJ1-2; 7 positions match TRBD1. Germline V CDR1 and CDR2: KGHSH, LQKENI. J lost 2 bases, V lost 5 bases, and 11 bases had no gene match. This CDR3 is built from 16 residues. The CDR3 coding sequence is TGTGCCAGCTCAGGAAGGGACAGAATCAGGAACTATGGCTACACCTTC. The encoded protein is CASSGRDRIRNYGYTF. The whole variable domain, filled in from reference TRBV18 and TRBJ1-2, reads NAGVMQNPRHLVRRRGQEARLRCSPMKGHSHVYWYRQLPEEGLKFMVYLQKENIIDESGMPKERFSAEFPKEGPSILRIQQVVRGDSAAYFCASSGRDRIRNYGYTFGSGTRLTVV.

The genes are TRBV11-2 and TRBJ2-1; D is undetermined. The ends were cut back, 1 base at V and 6 bases at J, with 10 bases in the middle. Germline V gives CDR1 SGHAT, CDR2 FQNNGV. This CDR3 has 14 amino acids. In DNA form, the CDR3 reads TGTGCCAGCAGCTTAGCCTGGCGGAGCAATGAGCAGTTCTTC. This gives the protein CASSLAWRSNEQFF.

This chain links TRBV18 with TRBJ2-5; weak D call: TRBD1 (6 bases). V lost 5 bases, J lost 5 bases, and 12 bases lay in between. The germline gives CDR1 KGHSH, CDR2 LQKENI. CDR3 size: 13 residues. The CDR3 coding sequence is TGTGCCAGCTCAGGACAAAGGGGGGAGACCCAGTACTTC. As protein: CASSGQRGETQYF.

The rearrangement joins TRBV28 to TRBJ2-7; tentative D call: TRBD2 (6 bases). Germline CDR1 is MDHEN and CDR2 is SYDVKM. The CDR3 is made up of 14 amino acids. With 8 bases removed from V and 0 bases from J, the gap between germline ends came to 14 bases. Here the CDR3 DNA reads TGTGCCAGCGTCCGGGCGGGACGCTCCTACGAGCAGTACTTC. Encoded protein: CASVRAGRSYEQYF. The entire variable domain, with the rest obtained from reference TRBV28 and TRBJ2-7, is as follows: DVKVTQSSRYLVKRTGEKVFLECVQDMDHENMFWYRQDPGLGLRLIYFSYDVKMKEKGDIPEGYSVSREKKERFSLILESASTNQTSMYLCASVRAGRSYEQYFGPGTRLTVT.

V and J are TRBV2 and TRBJ2-1, with D possibly matching TRBD2 (6 bases). With 1 base removed from V and 8 bases from J, the gap between germline ends came to 9 bases. The germline CDR1 and CDR2 sequences are SNHLY and FYNNEI. The CDR3 is 13 amino acids. This CDR3 reads CASSEGSSDEQFF. DNA for the CDR3: TGTGCCAGCAGTGAAGGTTCTAGCGATGAGCAGTTCTTC.

The count of this clone is one. CDR3 sequence reads: CASSLAGTGRNQPQHF. CDR3 sequence (DNA): TGTGCCAGCAGCTTGGCCGGGACAGGCCGCAATCAGCCCCAGCATTTT. This rearrangement joins TRBV5-5 to TRBJ1-5, with 8 bases that match TRBD1. Germline trimming cut 0 bases from V and 2 bases from J; bases unmatched to any gene: 4. The germline V gene encodes CDR1 SGHKS and CDR2 YYEKEE (reference sequence). This CDR3 spans 16 amino acids.

The rearrangement links TRBV6-5 to TRBJ1-5; D is perhaps TRBD1 (6 bases). The CDR3 length is 14 residues. Trimming removed 8 bases at V and 7 bases at J, with 18 bases between. Germline loops: CDR1 MNHEY, CDR2 SVGAGI. For the CDR3, the DNA is TGTGCCAGCTCCGCGCGCGGGGGCAGGCAGCCCCAGCATTTT. This encodes CASSARGGRQPQHF.

The genes are TRBV18 and TRBJ1-5; tentative D call: TRBD1 (5 bases). Germline CDR1 reads KGHSH; CDR2 reads LQKENI. V gave up 3 bases and J gave up 7 bases, with 10 bases separating them. This CDR3 has 13 residues. The CDR3 reads CASSPAPGQPQHF. CDR3 bases: TGTGCCAGCTCACCGGCCCCAGGGCAGCCCCAGCATTTT.

In this sample, this clone turned up a few times. J is TRBJ2-3 and V is TRBV30; 13 bases are a match to TRBD2. Germline V gene lookup returns CDR1 GTSNPN and CDR2 SVGIG (reference sequence). Trimming cost V 1 base and J 0 bases; bases outside gene matches: 19. The CDR3 extends over 22 amino acids. The CDR3 DNA reads TGTGCCTGGAGTGAAAGGACTAGCGGGAGAAATTGGCGAATCCCTAGCACAGATACGCAGTATTTT. This encodes CAWSERTSGRNWRIPSTDTQYF.

This sequence joins TRBV5-4 and TRBJ2-5, with a possible D match to TRBD1 (7 bases). Germline CDR1 is SGHNT and CDR2 is YYREEE (reference sequence). V dropped 3 bases and J dropped 6 bases, with 12 bases sitting between them. The CDR3 consists of 13 residues. The CDR3 spells CASSSGGRKTQYF. As DNA, the CDR3 is TGTGCCAGCAGCTCAGGGGGGAGGAAGACCCAGTACTTC.

The chain recombines TRBV9 with TRBJ1-2, with D possibly matching TRBD1 (6 bases). V lost 0 bases and J 3 bases, leaving 12 bases between the germline ends. CDR1 SGDLS and CDR2 YYNGEE come from the germline V gene. This CDR3 spans 15 amino acids. CDR3 region: CASSVGAGADYGYTF. In nucleotides, the CDR3 is TGTGCCAGCAGCGTAGGGGCAGGGGCTGACTATGGCTACACCTTC.

This clone is a singleton in its sample. The sample carries other DNA sequences with the same CDR3. The chain employs TRBV15 and TRBJ1-1, with TRBD1 matching 7 bases. CDR1 is LNHNV and CDR2 is YYDKDF in the germline V gene (reference sequence). CDR3 length equals 14 residues. The V gene end was trimmed by 5 bases and the J gene end by 1 base; junction bases not matched to a gene: 4. CDR3 sequence (DNA): TGTGCCACCAGCCGCGACAGGGAGAACACTGAAGCTTTCTTT. It specifies CATSRDRENTEAFF.